The T cell receptor (beta chain) under discussion was sequenced for a study of blood T cell repertoires in COVID-19 (TCRdb year 2020). Concerning the study at large: The collaborator samples originated in the United States, Italy and Spain and spanned the acute and convalescent phases of COVID-19. The dataset comprised deeply sampled blood TCRbeta repertoires from subjects exposed to, actively infected with, or recovered from COVID-19. The samples were drawn from the first 160 participants of the ongoing ImmuneRACE study and from 1,254 subjects provided by 6 global collaborators. The sample metadata nearly always contained a de-identified subject ID, COVID-19 status, age in years and sex. A freely available public database, intended as a resource for researchers studying the immune response to SARS-CoV-2, is where the repertoires were released. The material from the prospective study consisted of cDNA or gDNA derived from T cells, B-cell-depleted T cells, or PBMCs. HLA class I and class II types, where available, came from metadata supplied by the sample provider rather than from assay-based typing.

Enrolling through a virtual design, the prospective study's participants ranged in age from about 18 to 89 years and lived across some 22 United States geographic areas. In the prospective study, participants were assigned to cohorts based on the clinical history participants reported in a screening survey and a study questionnaire. ImmuneRACE Cohort 3 recovered participants were defined by two consecutive negative NP/OP PCR tests, healthcare professional clearance, or symptom resolution. In the prospective study, mobile phlebotomists collected whole blood, serum and a nasopharyngeal or oropharyngeal swab from each participant. Prospective study participants could optionally give additional blood draws and questionnaires over a 2-month period. Before DNA extraction, blood samples from the prospective study were shipped at room temperature or frozen. TCRbeta CDR3 regions were amplified from genomic DNA by means of the immunoSEQ Assay, a bias-controlled multiplex PCR. On the study's bioinformatics: Nucleated cell counts per sample were estimated from amplification of reference gene primers within the assay. Sequence reads were collapsed and filtered to measure the absolute abundance of every unique TCRbeta CDR3 rearrangement. For each sample, productive Simpson clonality was calculated as the square root of Simpson's diversity index over productive rearrangements. In its TCRdb copy, this immuneACCESS table keeps in-frame sequences only and misses some clones. Where compared with another copy, unresolved V genes explain less than half of these, and the others have no known cause. The D gene and trimming were derived from the DNA, and the V and J assignments and clone size from that table. Here the sample has under 300,000 clones; around nine tenths occur a single time. The top ten constitute approximately 2% of the sample.

Results the study describes overall, beyond this receptor: The amount of clinical and demographic metadata varied by source and participant and was provided uncurated.

As regards this clone: The target of this receptor is not known. No base-level quality is on record; no much larger clone is a single base apart.

The receptor comes from a woman aged 18-29 years who had recovered from COVID-19. Source material: PBMCs or T cells enriched from blood (not recorded which).

In nucleotide form, the sequence is TGCGCCAGCAGTCCCCGGGGAAACTATGGCTACACCTTC. Translated, it reads CASSPRGNYGYTF. In this chain, TRBV23-1 is recombined with TRBJ1-2; there is no confident call for the D gene. TRBV23-1 is assigned to the ORF class and has an uncertain function. V and J are truncated by 4 bases and 2 bases respectively, leaving an intervening sequence of 8 bases. The CDR3 measures 13 amino acids from cysteine to phenylalanine. Only the CDR3 region is kept as DNA, spanning 39 bases read in frame from base 1.